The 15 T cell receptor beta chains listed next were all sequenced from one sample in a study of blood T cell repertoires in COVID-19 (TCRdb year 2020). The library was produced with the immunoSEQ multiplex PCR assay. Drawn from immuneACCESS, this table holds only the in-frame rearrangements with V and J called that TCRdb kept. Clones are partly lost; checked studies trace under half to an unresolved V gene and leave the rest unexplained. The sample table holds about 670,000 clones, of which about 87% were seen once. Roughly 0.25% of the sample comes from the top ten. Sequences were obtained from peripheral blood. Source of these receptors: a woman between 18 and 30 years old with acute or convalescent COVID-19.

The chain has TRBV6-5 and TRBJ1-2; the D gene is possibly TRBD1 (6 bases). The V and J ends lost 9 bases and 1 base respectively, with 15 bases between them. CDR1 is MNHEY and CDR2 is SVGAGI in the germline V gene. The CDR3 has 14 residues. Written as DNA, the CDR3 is TGTGCCAGTACACAGGGACGGGGTAACTATGGCTACACCTTC. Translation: CASTQGRGNYGYTF.

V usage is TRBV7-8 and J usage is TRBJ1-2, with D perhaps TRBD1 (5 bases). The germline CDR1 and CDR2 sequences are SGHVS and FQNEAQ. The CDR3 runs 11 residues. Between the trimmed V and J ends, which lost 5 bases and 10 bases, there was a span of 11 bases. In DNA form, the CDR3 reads TGTGCCAGCAGCCCCCAGGGTCTCTACACCTTC. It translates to CASSPQGLYTF.

DNA of the CDR3: TGTGCCAGCAGCTCCCAGGGTGGAAACGAGCAGTACTTC. Translated: CASSSQGGNEQYF. The rearrangement uses TRBV3-1 (or the pseudogene TRBV3-2) and TRBJ2-7; a weak D match, TRBD1 (5 bases). This CDR3 is built from 13 residues. CDR1 and CDR2 from the germline V gene are LGHDT and YNNKEL (reference sequence). The ends were cut back, 5 bases at V and 5 bases at J, with 13 bases in the middle.

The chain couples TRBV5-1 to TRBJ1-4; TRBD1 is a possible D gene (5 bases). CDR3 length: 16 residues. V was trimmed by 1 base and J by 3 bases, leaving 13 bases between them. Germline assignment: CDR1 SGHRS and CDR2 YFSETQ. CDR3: CASSLLSGLANEKLFF. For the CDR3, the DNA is TGCGCCAGCAGCTTGTTATCAGGGCTGGCTAATGAAAAACTGTTTTTT.

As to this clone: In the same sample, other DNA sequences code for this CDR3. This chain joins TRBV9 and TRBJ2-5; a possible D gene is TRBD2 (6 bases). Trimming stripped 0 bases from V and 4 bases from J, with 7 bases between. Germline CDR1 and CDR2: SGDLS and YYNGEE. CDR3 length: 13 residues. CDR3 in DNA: TGTGCCAGCAGCGTAGTTAGCGGAGAGACCCAGTACTTC. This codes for CASSVVSGETQYF.

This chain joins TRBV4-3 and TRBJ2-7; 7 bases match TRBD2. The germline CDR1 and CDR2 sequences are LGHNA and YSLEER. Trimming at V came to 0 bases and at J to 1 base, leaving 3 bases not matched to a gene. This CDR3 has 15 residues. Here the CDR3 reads CASSQDGGGSYEQYF. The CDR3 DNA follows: TGCGCCAGCAGCCAAGATGGGGGGGGTTCCTACGAGCAGTACTTC.

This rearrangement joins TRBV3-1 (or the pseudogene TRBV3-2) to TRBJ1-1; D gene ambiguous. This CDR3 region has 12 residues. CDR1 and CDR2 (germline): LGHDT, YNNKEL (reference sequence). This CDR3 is CAAGGVNTEAFF. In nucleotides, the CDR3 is TGTGCAGCTGGCGGGGTAAACACTGAAGCTTTCTTT.

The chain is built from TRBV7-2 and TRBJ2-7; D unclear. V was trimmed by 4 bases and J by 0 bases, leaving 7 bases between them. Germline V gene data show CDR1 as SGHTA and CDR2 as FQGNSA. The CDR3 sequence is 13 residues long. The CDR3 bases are TGTGCCAGCAGCTCCATGCGCTCCTACGAGCAGTACTTC. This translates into CASSSMRSYEQYF.

DNA of the CDR3: TGTGCCAGCAGTGACCGGGGGGGTAGGGGGTCCTACGAGCAGTACTTC. The encoded protein is CASSDRGGRGSYEQYF. This chain uses TRBV6-1 with TRBJ2-7, with TRBD2 matching 8 bases. With V trimmed by 3 bases and J by 1 base, 8 bases remained unmatched. Germline CDR1 MNHNS, CDR2 SASEGT. This CDR3 spans 16 amino acids.

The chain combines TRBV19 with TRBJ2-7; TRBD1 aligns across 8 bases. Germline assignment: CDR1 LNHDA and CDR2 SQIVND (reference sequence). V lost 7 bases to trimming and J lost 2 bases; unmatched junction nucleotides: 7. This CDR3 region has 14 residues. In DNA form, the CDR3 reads TGTGCCAGTAAGAAGGACAGGGCAACCTACGAGCAGTACTTC. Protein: CASKKDRATYEQYF.

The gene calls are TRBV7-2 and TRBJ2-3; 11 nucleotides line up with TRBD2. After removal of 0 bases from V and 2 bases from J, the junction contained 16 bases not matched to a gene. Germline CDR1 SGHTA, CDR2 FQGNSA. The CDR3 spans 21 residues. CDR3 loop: CASSLATSGDLNPIFTDTQYF. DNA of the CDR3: TGTGCCAGCAGCTTAGCGACTAGCGGGGACCTAAACCCTATCTTCACAGATACGCAGTATTTT.

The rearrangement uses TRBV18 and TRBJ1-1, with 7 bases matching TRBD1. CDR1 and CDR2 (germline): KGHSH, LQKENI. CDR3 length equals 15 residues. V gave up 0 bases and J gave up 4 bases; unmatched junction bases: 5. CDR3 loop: CASSPPSRGVTEAFF. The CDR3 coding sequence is TGTGCCAGCTCACCACCGAGCAGGGGGGTCACTGAAGCTTTCTTT.

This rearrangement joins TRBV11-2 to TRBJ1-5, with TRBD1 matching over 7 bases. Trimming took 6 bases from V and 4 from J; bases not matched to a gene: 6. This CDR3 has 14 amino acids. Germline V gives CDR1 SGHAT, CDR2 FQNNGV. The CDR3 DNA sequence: TGTGCCAGCAGTCCCACAGGGGCTAATCAGCCCCAGCATTTT. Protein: CASSPTGANQPQHF.

CDR3 sequence: CSVQPRSTGGRYGYTF. CDR3 nucleotides: TGCAGCGTTCAACCGCGAAGTACAGGGGGGCGGTATGGCTACACCTTC. The chain uses TRBV29-1 and TRBJ1-2, with 8 bases aligning to TRBD1. The CDR3 loop spans 16 amino acids. The V and J ends lost 5 bases and 5 bases, in that order; junction bases with no gene match: 16. Per germline, CDR1 SQVTM and CDR2 ANQGSEA.

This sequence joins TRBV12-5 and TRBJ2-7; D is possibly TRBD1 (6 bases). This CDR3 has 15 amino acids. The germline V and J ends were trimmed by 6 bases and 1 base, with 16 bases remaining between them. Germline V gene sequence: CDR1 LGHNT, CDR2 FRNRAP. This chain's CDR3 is CASGFARGVSYEQYF. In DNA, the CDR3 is TGTGCTAGTGGCTTTGCCAGGGGTGTATCCTACGAGCAGTACTTC.